The present TCR beta chain was sequenced within a study of blood T cell repertoires in COVID-19. The study drew participants aged roughly 18 to 89 years from approximately 23 US areas. Exposed participants encountered a COVID-19 case during the 2 weeks preceding study entry. Data came from immunoSEQ multiplex PCR; TCRdb stores just in-frame clones and leaves some out. The data hold nearly 250,000 clones, with 70% to 90% observed a single time. The sequencing input was PBMCs or T cells enriched from blood (not recorded which). The origin of this receptor is a man aged 50-60 years who had been exposed to COVID-19.

The DNA for the CDR3 is TGTGCCAGCAGTTTAGTCCTAAACACTGAAGCTTTCTTT. It yields the protein CASSLVLNTEAFF. The V call is TRBV12-3 or TRBV12-4, the J call TRBJ1-1; no clear D gene. The CDR3 is 13 residues long. V was pared by 1 base and J by 2 bases, with 5 bases between.